This TCR beta chain was identified in a study of OX40 agonist ivuxolimab in advanced cancers. Study background: Ivuxolimab is an agonistic anti-OX40 (CD134) antibody, and patients were treated with it. General study results and limits: Certain nonresponders likewise exhibited a low normalized T-cell clonal expansion.

Any history of autoimmune disease or systemic immunosuppression disqualified patients. This clone was seen once. Its antigen is still unknown. The germline gives CDR1 LNHDA, CDR2 SQIVND (reference sequence). The V end was cut by 5 bases, the J end by 3 bases, with 14 bases between. The CDR3 has 14 amino acids. Assay used: immunoSEQ multiplex PCR; TCRdb lists only in-frame clones, some missing. Of tens of thousands of clones listed, approximately 84% were seen once; the top ten hold under 40%. The sequencing used CD4+ or CD8+ T cells sorted from blood, collected in a trial of the OX40 agonist ivuxolimab. The chain joins TRBV19 to TRBJ2-7, with D tentatively TRBD2 (6 bases). The receptor was isolated from an adult with an advanced solid tumor such as melanoma, head and neck, liver or kidney cancer. In nucleotides, the CDR3 is TGTGCCAGTAGTCGAGATCGGGGGAACTACGAGCAGTACTTC. As protein: CASSRDRGNYEQYF.